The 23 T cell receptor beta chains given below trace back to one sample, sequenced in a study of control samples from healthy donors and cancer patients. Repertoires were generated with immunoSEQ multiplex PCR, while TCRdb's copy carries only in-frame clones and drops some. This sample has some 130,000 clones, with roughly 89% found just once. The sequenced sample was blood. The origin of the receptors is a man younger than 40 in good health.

In DNA form, the CDR3 reads TGTGCCAGCAGTCAATTCAAGGGGGGGAACACAGATACGCAGTATTTT. Encoded protein: CASSQFKGGNTDTQYF. V and J are TRBV7-8 and TRBJ2-3, with a tentative D call TRBD2 (7 bases). Between the trimmed V and J ends, which lost 6 bases and 2 bases, there was a span of 18 bases. Germline V gives CDR1 SGHVS, CDR2 FQNEAQ. The CDR3 consists of 16 residues.

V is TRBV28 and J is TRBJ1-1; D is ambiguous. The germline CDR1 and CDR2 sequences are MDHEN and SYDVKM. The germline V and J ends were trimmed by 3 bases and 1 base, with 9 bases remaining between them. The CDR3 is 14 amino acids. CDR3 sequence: CASSLVTENTEAFF. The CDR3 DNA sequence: TGTGCCAGCAGTTTGGTAACGGAGAACACTGAAGCTTTCTTT.

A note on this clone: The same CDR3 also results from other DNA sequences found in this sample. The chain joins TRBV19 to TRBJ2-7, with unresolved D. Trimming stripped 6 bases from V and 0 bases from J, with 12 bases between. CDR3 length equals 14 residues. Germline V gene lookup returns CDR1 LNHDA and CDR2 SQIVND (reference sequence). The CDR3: CASSRDGFSYEQYF. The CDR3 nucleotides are TGTGCCAGTAGCCGAGACGGATTCTCCTACGAGCAGTACTTC.

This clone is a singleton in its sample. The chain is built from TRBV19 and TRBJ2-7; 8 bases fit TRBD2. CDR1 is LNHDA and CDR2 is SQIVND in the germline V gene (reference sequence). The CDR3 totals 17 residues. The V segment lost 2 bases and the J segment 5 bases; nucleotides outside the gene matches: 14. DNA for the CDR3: TGTGCCAGTAGTATATTAGGGCTAGCGGGCCTTCCCGACGAGCAGTACTTC. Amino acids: CASSILGLAGLPDEQYF. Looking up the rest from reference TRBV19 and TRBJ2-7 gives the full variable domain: DGGITQSPKYLFRKEGQNVTLSCEQNLNHDAMYWYRQDPGQGLRLIYYSQIVNDFQKGDIAEGYSVSREKKESFPLTVTSAQKNPTAFYLCASSILGLAGLPDEQYFGPGTRLTVT.

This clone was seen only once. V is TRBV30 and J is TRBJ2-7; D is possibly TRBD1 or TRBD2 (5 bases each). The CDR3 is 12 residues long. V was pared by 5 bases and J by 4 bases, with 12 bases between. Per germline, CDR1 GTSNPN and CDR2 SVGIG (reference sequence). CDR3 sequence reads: CAWGRGVYEQYF. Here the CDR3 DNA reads TGTGCCTGGGGAAGGGGAGTTTACGAGCAGTACTTC.

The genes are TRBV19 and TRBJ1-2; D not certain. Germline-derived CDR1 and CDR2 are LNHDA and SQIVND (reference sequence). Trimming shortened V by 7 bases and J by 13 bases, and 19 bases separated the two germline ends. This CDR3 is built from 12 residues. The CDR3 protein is CASTQKRDLLTF. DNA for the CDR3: TGTGCCAGTACCCAAAAAAGAGACCTTCTCACCTTC.

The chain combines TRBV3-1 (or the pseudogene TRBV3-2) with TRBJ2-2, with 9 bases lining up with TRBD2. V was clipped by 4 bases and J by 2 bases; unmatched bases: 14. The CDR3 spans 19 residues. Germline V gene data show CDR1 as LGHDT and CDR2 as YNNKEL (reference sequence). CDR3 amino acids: CASSPEGELAGLNTGELFF. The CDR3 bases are TGTGCCAGCAGCCCCGAGGGAGAACTAGCGGGTTTAAACACCGGGGAGCTGTTTTTT.

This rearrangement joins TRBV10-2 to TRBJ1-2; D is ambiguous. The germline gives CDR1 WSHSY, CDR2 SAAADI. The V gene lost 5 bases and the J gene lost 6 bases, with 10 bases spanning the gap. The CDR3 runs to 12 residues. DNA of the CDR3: TGCGCCAGCAGTCGGACCGACCATGGCTACACCTTC. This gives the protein CASSRTDHGYTF.

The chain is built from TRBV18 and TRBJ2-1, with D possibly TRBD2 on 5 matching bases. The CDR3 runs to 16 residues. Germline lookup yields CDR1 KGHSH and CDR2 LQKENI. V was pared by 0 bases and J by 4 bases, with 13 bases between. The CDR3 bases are TGTGCCAGCTCACCACCGCTAGCAACTACTTACAATGAGCAGTTCTTC. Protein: CASSPPLATTYNEQFF. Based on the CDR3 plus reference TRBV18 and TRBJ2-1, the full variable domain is NAGVMQNPRHLVRRRGQEARLRCSPMKGHSHVYWYRQLPEEGLKFMVYLQKENIIDESGMPKERFSAEFPKEGPSILRIQQVVRGDSAAYFCASSPPLATTYNEQFFGPGTRLTVL.

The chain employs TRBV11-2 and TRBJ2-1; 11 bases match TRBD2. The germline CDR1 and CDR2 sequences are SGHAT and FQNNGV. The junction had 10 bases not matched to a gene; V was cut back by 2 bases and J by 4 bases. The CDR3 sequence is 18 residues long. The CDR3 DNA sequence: TGTGCCAGCAGCTTACTACAACCCGGGACTAGCGGATACAATGAGCAGTTCTTC. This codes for CASSLLQPGTSGYNEQFF.

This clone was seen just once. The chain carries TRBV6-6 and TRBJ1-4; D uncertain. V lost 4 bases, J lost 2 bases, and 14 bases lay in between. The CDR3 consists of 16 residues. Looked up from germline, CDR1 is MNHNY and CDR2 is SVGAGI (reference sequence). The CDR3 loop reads CASSSTPEATNEKLFF. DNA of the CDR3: TGTGCCAGCAGTTCGACCCCGGAGGCCACTAATGAAAAACTGTTTTTT.

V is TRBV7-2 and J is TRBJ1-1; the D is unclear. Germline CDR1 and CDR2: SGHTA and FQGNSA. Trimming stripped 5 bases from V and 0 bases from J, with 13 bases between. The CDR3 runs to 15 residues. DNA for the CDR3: TGTGCCAGCAGCCCGAGGACGGCTTTGAACACTGAAGCTTTCTTT. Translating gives CASSPRTALNTEAFF. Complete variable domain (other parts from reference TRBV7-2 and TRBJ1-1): GAGVSQSPSNKVTEKGKDVELRCDPISGHTALYWYRQSLGQGLEFLIYFQGNSAPDKSGLPSDRFSAERTGGSVSTLTIQRTQQEDSAVYLCASSPRTALNTEAFFGQGTRLTVV.

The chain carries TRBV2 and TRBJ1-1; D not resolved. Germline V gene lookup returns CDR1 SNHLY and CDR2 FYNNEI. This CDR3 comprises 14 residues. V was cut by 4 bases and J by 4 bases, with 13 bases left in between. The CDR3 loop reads CASSGEGRGTEAFF. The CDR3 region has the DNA TGTGCCAGCAGTGGGGAGGGAAGAGGCACTGAAGCTTTCTTT. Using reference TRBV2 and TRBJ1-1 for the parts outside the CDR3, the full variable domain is EPEVTQTPSHQVTQMGQEVILRCVPISNHLYFYWYRQILGQKVEFLVSFYNNEISEKSEIFDDQFSVERPDGSNFTLKIRSTKLEDSAMYFCASSGEGRGTEAFFGQGTRLTVV.

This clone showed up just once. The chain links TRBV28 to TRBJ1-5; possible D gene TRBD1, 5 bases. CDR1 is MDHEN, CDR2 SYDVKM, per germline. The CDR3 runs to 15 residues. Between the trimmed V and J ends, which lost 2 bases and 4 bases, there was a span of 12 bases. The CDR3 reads CASSLGGVGNQPQHF. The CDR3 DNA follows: TGTGCCAGCAGTTTAGGGGGTGTGGGGAATCAGCCCCAGCATTTT.

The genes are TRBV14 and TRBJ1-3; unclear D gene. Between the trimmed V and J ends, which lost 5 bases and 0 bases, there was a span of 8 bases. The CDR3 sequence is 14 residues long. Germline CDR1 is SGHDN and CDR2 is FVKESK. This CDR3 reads CASSNEFSGNTIYF. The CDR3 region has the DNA TGTGCCAGCAGCAACGAGTTCTCTGGAAACACCATATATTTT.

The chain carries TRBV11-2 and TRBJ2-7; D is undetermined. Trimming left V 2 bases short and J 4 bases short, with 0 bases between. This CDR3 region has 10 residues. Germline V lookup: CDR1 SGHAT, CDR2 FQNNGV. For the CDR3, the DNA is TGTGCCAGCAGCTTATACGAGCAGTACTTC. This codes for CASSLYEQYF.

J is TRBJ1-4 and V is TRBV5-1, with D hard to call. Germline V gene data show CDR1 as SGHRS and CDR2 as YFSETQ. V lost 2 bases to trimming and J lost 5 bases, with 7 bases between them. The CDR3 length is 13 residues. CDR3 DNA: TGCGCCAGCAGCTTAGCCCCGAATGAAAAACTGTTTTTT. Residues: CASSLAPNEKLFF. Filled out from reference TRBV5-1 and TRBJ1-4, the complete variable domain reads KAGVTQTPRYLIKTRGQQVTLSCSPISGHRSVSWYQQTPGQGLQFLFEYFSETQRNKGNFPGRFSGRQFSNSRSEMNVSTLELGDSALYLCASSLAPNEKLFFGSGTQLSVL.

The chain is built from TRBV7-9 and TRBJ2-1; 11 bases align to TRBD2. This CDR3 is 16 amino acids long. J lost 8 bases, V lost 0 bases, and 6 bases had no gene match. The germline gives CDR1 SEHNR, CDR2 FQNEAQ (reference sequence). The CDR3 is CASSLALAGGGDEQFF. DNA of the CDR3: TGTGCCAGCAGCTTAGCGCTAGCGGGAGGCGGTGATGAGCAGTTCTTC.

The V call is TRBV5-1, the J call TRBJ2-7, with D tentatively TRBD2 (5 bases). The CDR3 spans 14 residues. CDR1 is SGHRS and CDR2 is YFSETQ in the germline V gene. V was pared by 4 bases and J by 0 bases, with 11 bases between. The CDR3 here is CASSRGAGSYEQYF. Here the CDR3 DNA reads TGCGCCAGCAGCCGGGGTGCGGGCTCCTACGAGCAGTACTTC.

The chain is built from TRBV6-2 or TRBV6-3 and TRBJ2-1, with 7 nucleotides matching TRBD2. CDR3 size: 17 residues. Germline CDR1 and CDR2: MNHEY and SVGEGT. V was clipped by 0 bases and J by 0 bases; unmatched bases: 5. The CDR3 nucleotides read TGTGCCAGCAGTTACTCCCTGCGGGAGAGCTCCTACAATGAGCAGTTCTTC. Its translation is CASSYSLRESSYNEQFF.

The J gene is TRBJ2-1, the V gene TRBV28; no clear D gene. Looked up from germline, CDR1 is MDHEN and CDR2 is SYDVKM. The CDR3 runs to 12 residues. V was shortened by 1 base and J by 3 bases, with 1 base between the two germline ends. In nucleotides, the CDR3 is TGTGCCAGCAGTTTATACTACAATGAGCAGTTCTTC. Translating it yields CASSLYYNEQFF.

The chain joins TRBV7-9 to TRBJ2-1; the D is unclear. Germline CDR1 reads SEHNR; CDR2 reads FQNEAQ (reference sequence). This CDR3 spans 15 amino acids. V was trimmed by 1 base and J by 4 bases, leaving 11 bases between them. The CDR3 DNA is TGTGCCAGCAGCTTAGTAGGAGACCGGTACAATGAGCAGTTCTTC. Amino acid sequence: CASSLVGDRYNEQFF.

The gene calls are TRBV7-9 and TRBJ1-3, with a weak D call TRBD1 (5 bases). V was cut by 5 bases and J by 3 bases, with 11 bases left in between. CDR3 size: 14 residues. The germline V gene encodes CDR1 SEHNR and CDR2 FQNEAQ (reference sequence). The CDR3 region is CASSRGPNGNTIYF. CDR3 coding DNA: TGTGCCAGCAGCCGGGGACCTAATGGAAACACCATATATTTT.